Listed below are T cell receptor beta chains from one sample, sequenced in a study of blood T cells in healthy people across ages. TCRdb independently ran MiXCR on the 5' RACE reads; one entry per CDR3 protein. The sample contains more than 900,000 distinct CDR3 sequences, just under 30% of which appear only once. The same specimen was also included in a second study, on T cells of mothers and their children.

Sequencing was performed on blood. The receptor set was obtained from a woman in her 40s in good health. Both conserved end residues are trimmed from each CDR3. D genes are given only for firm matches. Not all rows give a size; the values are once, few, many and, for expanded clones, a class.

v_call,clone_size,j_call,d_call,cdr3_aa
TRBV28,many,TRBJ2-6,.,ASSSTLDGSGANVLT
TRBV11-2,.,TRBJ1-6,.,ASSLGVDSPLH
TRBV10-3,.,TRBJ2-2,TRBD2,AISDQFRLAGGPSTGELF
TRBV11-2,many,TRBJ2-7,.,ASSLGYSSYEQY
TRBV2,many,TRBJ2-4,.,ASSEESLAKNIQY
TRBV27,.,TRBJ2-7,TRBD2,ACSARPTRGGFSYEQY
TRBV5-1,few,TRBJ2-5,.,ASSLEIRTEETQY
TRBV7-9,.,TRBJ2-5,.,ASSLGGRRVSETQY
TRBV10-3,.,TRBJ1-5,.,AIRERGDNQPQH
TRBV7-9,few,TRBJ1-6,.,ASSLAVSSYNSPLH
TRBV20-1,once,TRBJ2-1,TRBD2,SARDGGLAGNNEQF
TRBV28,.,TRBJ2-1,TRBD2,ASTLAGYAANEQF
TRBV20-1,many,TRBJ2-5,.,SARVGLGAETQY
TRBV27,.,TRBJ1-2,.,ASRYPLGDYT
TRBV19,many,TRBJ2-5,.,ASSMGVRETQY
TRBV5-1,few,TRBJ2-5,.,TSSEQQETQY
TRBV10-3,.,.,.,AIGPERSSYNEQY
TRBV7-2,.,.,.,ASSLSEIQETQY
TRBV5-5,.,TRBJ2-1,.,ASSQDLRSGEQF
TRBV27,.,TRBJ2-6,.,ASSSGRVSGANVLT
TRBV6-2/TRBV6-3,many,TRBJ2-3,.,ASIRKGADTQY
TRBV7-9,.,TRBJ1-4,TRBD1,ALTGGNEKLF
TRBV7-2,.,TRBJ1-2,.,ASSFVYGYT
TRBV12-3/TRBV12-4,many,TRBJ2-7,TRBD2,ASKSGGGSYEQY
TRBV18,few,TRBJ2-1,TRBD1,AGSRAGQGSYNEQF
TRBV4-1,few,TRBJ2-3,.,ASSRGGTRGVSFPDTDTQY
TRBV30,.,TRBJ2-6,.,AWSSGSGANVLT
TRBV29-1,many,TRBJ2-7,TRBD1,SVSRGTAEQY
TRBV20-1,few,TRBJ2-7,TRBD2,SVQAVGGISSEQY
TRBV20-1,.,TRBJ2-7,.,RCKFYEQY
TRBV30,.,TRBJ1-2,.,AWTRTTGGGYT
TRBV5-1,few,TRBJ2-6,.,ASSSLDANSGANVLT
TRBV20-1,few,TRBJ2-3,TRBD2,SATRTSGDTDTQY
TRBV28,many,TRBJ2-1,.,ARRGWYEQF
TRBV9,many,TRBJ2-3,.,ASSAPHAGSTDTQY
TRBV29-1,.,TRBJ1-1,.,SVDLELGF
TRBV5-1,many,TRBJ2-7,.,ASSLAVGAAYEQY
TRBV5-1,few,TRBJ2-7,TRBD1,ASSLWTGGEQY
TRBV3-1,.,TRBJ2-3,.,ASSQDGSSTDTQY
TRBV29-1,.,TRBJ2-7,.,NVEGRAYNGQY
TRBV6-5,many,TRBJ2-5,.,ASSYSDRGETQY
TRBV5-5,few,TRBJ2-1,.,ASSLGLFAYNEQF
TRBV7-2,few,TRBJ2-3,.,ASSLARLAGPTDTQY
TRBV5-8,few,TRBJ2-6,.,ASSSSGVRFPSGANVLT
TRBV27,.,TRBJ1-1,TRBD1,ASSYRGVMNTEAF
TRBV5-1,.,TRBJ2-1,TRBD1,ASSTAGQGNFYNEQF
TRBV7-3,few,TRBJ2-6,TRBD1,ASSAPFGQGSSGANVLT
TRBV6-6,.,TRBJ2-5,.,ASRGPAQIQETQY
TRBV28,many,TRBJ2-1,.,ASRTGTGGYNEQF
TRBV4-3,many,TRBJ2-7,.,ASSQGGAGISEQY
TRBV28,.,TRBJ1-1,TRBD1,ASSSPGGLRNTEAF
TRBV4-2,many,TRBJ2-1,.,ASSQPRARGNNEQF
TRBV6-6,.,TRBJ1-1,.,AGQQQGTNTEAF
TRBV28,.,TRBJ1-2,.,ASSGGEWYGYT
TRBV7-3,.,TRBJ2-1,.,ASSLYPNEQF
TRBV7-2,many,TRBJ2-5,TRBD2,ASSLEVWASGVGETQY
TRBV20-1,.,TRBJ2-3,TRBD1,SATRDRGADTQY
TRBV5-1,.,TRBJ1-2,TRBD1,ASSTGTGLNYGYT